The sample holds a few counts of the clone carrying this TCR beta chain. Primed by a sample-barcoded 5' primer and a J-beta primer mix, a second PCR proceeded for 7 to 11 cycles. TCRdb re-analysed the 5' RACE reads in MiXCR, keeping a single row per CDR3 protein. Here the sample spans hundreds of thousands of distinct CDR3 sequences, approximately 65% being singletons. This CDR3 contains 12 residues. V was trimmed by 3 bases and J by 3 bases, leaving 5 bases between them. CDR1 GTSNPN and CDR2 SVGIG come from the germline V gene (reference sequence). The record originates from a study of blood T cells in healthy people across ages.

The chain employs TRBV30 and TRBJ2-2, with no clear D. The receptor comes from a man aged 30 to 39 in good health. The sequencing input was blood. The CDR3 nucleotides are TGTGCCTGGAGGGAGTACACCGGGGAGCTGTTTTTT. It specifies CAWREYTGELFF.